This T cell receptor (beta chain) was profiled in a study of blood T cell repertoires in COVID-19. Study at large: From T cells, B-cell-depleted T cells, or PBMCs came the material, which was cDNA or gDNA.

Germline V gene data show CDR1 as MNHEY and CDR2 as SVGEGT. The CDR3 runs 14 residues. V was trimmed by 2 bases and J by 0 bases, leaving 4 bases between them. This table comes from immunoSEQ multiplex PCR, and its TCRdb copy is limited to in-frame clones, with some not included. The table records 60,000 to 90,000 clones, 84% of them present only once. This chain connects TRBV6-2 or TRBV6-3 to TRBJ2-2; D unresolved. Sequencing input: peripheral blood. The clonotype originates from a man between 45 and 60 years old with acute or convalescent COVID-19. The CDR3, as DNA: TGTGCCAGCAGTTACCACTCGAACACCGGGGAGCTGTTTTTT. Protein product: CASSYHSNTGELFF.